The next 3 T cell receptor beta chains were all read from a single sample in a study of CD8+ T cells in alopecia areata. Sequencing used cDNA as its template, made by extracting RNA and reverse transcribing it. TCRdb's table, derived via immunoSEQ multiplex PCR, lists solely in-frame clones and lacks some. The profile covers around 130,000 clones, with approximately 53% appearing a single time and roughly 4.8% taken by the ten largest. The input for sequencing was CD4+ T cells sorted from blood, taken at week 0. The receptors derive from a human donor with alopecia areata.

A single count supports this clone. The CDR3 coding sequence is TGTGCCAGCAGTGACGGGACAGGGGTTCTCGGCTATGGCTACACCTTC. Translated, it gives CASSDGTGVLGYGYTF. J is TRBJ1-2 and V is TRBV2, with TRBD1 matching over 10 bases. The ends lost 3 bases at V and 4 bases at J; junction bases unmatched: 8. Looked up from germline, CDR1 is SNHLY and CDR2 is FYNNEI. The CDR3 has 16 residues.

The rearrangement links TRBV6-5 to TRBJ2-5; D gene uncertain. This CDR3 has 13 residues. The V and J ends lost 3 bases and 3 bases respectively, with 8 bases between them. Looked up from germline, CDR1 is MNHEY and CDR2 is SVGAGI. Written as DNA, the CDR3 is TGTGCCAGCAGTTATCGGCTCGAAGAGACCCAGTACTTC. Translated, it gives CASSYRLEETQYF.

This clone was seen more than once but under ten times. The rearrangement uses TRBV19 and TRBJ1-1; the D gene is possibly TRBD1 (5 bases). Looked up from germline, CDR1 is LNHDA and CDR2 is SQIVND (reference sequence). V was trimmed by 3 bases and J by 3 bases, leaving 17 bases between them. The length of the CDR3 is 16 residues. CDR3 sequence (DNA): TGTGCCAGTAGTATGAGAGTTGGTGGGGCACACACTGAAGCTTTCTTT. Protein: CASSMRVGGAHTEAFF.